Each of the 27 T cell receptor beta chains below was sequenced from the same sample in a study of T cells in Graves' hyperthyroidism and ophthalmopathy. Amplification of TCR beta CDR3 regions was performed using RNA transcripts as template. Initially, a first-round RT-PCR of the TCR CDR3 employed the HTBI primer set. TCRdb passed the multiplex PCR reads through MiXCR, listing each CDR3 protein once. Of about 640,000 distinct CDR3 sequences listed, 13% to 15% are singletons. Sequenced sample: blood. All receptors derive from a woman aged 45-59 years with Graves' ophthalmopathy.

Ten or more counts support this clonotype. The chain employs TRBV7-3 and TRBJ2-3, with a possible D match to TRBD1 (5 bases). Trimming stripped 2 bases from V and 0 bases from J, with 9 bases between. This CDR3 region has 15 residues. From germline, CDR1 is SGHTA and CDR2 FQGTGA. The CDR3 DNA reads TGTGCCAGCAGCTTAGCAGGGAAAAGCACAGATACGCAGTATTTT. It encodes CASSLAGKSTDTQYF.

In nucleotides, the CDR3 is TGTGCCAGTAGGCGCCGGGGATACGACACTGAAGCTTTCTTT. Its protein is CASRRRGYDTEAFF. The chain combines TRBV19 with TRBJ1-1, with D unclear. Germline CDR1 reads LNHDA; CDR2 reads SQIVND (reference sequence). Trimming removed 6 bases at V and 3 bases at J, with 14 bases between. The CDR3 consists of 14 residues.

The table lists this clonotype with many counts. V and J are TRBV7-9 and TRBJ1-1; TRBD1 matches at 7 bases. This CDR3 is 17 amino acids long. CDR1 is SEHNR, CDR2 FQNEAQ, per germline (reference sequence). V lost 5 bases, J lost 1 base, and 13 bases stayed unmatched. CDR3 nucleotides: TGTGCCAGCAGCCGTTCGACAGGGCCCATGCAGAACACTGAAGCTTTCTTT. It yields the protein CASSRSTGPMQNTEAFF.

The CDR3 here is CASTFTGVTEAFF. The CDR3, as DNA: TGTGCCAGCACATTCACGGGGGTGACTGAAGCTTTCTTT. This chain connects TRBV27 to TRBJ1-1; possibly TRBD1 for D (5 bases). Trimming cost V 7 bases and J 5 bases, with 14 bases left between them. Germline-derived CDR1 and CDR2 are MNHEY and SMNVEV (reference sequence). The CDR3 has 13 amino acids.

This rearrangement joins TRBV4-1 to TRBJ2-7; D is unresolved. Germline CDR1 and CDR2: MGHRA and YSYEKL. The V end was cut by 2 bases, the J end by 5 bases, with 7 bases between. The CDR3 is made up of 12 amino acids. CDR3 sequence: CASSQLGNEQYF. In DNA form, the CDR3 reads TGCGCCAGCAGCCAACTGGGTAACGAGCAGTACTTC.

CDR3: CASRREPLSYNEQFF. Written as DNA, the CDR3 is TGTGCCAGCAGGCGGGAGCCGCTCTCCTACAATGAGCAGTTCTTC. The gene calls are TRBV27 and TRBJ2-1; 7 positions agree with TRBD2. V was pared by 6 bases and J by 0 bases, with 5 bases of the junction left unmatched. The CDR3 has 15 amino acids. The germline V gene encodes CDR1 MNHEY and CDR2 SMNVEV (reference sequence).

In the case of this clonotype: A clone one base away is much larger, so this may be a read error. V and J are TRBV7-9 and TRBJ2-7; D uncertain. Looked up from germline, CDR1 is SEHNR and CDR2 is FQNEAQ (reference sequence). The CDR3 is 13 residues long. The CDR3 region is CASSPTSSHEQYF. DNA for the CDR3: TGTGCCAGCAGCCCGACAAGCTCCCACGAGCAGTACTTC.

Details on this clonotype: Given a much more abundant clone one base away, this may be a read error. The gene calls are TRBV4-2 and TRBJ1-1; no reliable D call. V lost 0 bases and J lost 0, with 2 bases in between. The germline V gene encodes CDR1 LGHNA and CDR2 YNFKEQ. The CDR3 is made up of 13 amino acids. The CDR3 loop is CASSQELNTEAFF. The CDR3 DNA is TGTGCCAGCAGCCAAGAACTGAACACTGAAGCTTTCTTT.

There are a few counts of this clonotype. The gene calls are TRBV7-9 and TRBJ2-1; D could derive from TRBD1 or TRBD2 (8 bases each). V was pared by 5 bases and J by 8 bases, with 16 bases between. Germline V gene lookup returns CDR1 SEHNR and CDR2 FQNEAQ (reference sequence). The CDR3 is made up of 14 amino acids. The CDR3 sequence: CASSRDRRGDEQFF. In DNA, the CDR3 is TGTGCCAGCAGCAGGGACAGGCGGGGGGATGAGCAGTTCTTC.

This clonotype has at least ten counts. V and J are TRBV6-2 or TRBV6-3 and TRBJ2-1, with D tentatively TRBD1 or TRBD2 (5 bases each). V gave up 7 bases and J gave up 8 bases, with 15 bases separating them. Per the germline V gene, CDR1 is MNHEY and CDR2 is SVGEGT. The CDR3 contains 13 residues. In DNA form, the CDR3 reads TGTGCCAGCATACCGTGGGGGTCCGATGAGCAGTTCTTC. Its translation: CASIPWGSDEQFF.

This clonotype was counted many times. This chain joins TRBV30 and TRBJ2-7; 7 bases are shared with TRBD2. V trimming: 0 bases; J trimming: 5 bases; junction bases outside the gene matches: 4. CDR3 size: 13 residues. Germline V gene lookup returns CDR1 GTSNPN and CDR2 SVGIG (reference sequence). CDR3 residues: CAWSVVAGDEQYF. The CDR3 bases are TGTGCCTGGAGTGTAGTGGCGGGAGACGAGCAGTACTTC.

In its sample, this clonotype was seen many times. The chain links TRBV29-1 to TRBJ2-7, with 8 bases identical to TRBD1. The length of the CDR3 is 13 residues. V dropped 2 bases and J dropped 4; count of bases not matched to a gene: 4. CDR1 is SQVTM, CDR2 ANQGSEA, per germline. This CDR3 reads CSVESGGEYEQYF. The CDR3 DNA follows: TGCAGCGTTGAATCAGGGGGCGAGTACGAGCAGTACTTC.

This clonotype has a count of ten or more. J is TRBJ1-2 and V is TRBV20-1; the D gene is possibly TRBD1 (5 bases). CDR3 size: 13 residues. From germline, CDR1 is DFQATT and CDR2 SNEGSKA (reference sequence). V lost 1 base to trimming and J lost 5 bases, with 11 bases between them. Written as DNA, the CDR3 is TGCAGTGCTAGAGTTGGCCAGGGATATGGCTACACCTTC. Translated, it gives CSARVGQGYGYTF.

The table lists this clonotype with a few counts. CDR3 amino acids: CATIYLAGGPGYSPEQFF. The CDR3 nucleotides are TGTGCCACCATTTATCTAGCGGGAGGCCCTGGGTACTCTCCTGAGCAGTTCTTC. The chain recombines TRBV24-1 with TRBJ2-1; 11 bases match TRBD2. Germline values: CDR1 KGHDR, CDR2 SFDVKD. The CDR3 has 18 amino acids. Unmatched junction bases numbered 20, after V lost 8 bases and J lost 9 bases.

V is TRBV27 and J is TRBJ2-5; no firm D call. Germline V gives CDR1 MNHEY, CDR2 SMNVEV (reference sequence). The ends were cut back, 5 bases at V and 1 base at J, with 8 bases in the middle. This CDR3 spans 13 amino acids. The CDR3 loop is CASSPYPQETQYF. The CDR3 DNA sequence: TGTGCCAGCAGTCCGTACCCCCAAGAGACCCAGTACTTC.

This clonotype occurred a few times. The CDR3 sequence: CASRRNSGNTIYF. The CDR3 nucleotides are TGTGCCAGCAGACGGAACTCTGGAAACACCATATATTTT. The chain carries TRBV6-1 and TRBJ1-3; D is undetermined. The CDR3 sequence is 13 residues long. Germline-derived CDR1 and CDR2 are MNHNS and SASEGT. V was trimmed by 6 bases and J by 0 bases, leaving 6 bases between them.

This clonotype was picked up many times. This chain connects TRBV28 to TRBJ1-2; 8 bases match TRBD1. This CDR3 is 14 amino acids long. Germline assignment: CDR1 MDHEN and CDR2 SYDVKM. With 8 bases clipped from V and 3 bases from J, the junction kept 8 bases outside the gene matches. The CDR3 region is CASWTRGLDYGYTF. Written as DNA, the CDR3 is TGTGCCAGCTGGACCAGGGGGCTCGACTATGGCTACACCTTC.

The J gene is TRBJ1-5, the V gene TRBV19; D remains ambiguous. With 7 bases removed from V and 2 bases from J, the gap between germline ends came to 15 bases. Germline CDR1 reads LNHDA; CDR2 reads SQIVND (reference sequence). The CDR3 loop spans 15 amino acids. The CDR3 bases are TGTGCCAGTACCCTCGGGCCTTTTGGCAATCAGCCCCAGCATTTT. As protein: CASTLGPFGNQPQHF.

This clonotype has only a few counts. The CDR3 DNA is TGCGCCAGCAGCTCACTGAGAAGGGACAGGGGCGACATGAACACTGAAGCTTTCTTT. It specifies CASSSLRRDRGDMNTEAFF. This chain uses TRBV10-1 with TRBJ1-1; 10 bases map to TRBD1. The CDR3 has 19 amino acids. CDR1 and CDR2 (germline): WNHNN, SYGVQD (reference sequence). The ends lost 6 bases at V and 0 bases at J; junction bases unmatched: 16.

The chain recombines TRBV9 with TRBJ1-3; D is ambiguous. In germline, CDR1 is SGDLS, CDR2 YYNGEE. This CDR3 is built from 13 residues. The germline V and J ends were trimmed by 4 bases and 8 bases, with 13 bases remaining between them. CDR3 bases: TGTGCCAGCAGCCCCGGTATTTTGGACACCATATATTTT. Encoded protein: CASSPGILDTIYF.

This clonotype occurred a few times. This chain's CDR3 is CSVGVDNEQFF. In DNA form, the CDR3 reads TGCAGCGTTGGGGTAGACAATGAGCAGTTCTTC. This chain links TRBV29-1 with TRBJ2-1; no reliable D call. The germline CDR1 and CDR2 sequences are SQVTM and ANQGSEA. Deletions cut 4 bases from V and 5 bases from J, with 6 bases between. This CDR3 has 11 amino acids.

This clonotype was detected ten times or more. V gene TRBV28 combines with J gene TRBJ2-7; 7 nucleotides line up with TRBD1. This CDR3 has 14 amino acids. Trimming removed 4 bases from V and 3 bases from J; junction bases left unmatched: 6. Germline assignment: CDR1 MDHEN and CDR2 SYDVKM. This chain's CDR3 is CASSSGGRVYEQYF. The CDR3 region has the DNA TGTGCCAGCAGTTCAGGGGGTAGGGTCTACGAGCAGTACTTC.

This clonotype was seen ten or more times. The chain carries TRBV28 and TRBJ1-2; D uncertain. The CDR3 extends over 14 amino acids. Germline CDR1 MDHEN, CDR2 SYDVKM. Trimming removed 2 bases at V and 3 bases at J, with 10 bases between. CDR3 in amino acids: CASSLLRNYYGYTF. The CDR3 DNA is TGTGCCAGCAGTTTACTACGCAATTACTATGGCTACACCTTC.

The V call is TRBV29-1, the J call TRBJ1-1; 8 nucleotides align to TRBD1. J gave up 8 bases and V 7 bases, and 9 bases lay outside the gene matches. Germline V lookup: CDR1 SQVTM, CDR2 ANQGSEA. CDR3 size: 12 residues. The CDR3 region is CSGHRGNQEAFF. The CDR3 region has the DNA TGCAGCGGCCACAGGGGGAACCAAGAAGCTTTCTTT.

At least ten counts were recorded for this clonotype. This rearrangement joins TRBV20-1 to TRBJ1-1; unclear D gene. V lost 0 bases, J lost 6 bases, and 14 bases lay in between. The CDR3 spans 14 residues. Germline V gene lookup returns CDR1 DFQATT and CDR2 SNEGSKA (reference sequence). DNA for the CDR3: TGCAGTGCTAGAGATATAAGGCAGGCCTCTGAAGCTTTCTTT. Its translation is CSARDIRQASEAFF.

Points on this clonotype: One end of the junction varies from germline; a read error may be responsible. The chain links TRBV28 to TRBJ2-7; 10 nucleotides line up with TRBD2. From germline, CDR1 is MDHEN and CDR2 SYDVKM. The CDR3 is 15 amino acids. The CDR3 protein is CASSFGLAGDNEQYF. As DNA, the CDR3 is TGCGCCAGCAGTTTTGGGCTAGCGGGAGATAACGAGCAGTACTTC. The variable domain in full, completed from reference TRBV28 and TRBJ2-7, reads DVKVTQSSRYLVKRTGEKVFLECVQDMDHENMFWYRQDPGLGLRLIYFSYDVKMKEKGDIPEGYSVSREKKERFSLILESASTNQTSMYLCASSFGLAGDNEQYFGPGTRLTVT.

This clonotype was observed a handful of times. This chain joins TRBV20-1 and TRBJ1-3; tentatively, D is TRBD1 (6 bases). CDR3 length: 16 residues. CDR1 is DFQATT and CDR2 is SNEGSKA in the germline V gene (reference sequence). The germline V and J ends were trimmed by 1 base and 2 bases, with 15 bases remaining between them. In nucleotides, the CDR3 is TGCAGTGCTAGAGCCCAAAGAAGGGGGGCTGGAAACACCATATATTTT. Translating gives CSARAQRRGAGNTIYF.